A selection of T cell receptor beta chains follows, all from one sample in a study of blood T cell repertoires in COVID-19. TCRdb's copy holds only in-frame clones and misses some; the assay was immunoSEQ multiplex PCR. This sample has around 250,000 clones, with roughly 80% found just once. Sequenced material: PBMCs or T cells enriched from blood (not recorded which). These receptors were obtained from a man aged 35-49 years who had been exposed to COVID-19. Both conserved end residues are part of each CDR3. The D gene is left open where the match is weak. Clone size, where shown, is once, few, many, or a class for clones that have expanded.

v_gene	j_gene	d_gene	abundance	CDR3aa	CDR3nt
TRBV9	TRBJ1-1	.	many	CASSTTDAGNTEAFF	TGTGCCAGCAGCACAACAGACGCTGGGAACACTGAAGCTTTCTTT
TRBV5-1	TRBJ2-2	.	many	CASSLASVANTGELFF	TGCGCCAGCAGCTTGGCAAGCGTCGCGAACACCGGGGAGCTGTTTTTT
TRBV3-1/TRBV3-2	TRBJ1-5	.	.	CASSQSSGTNQPQHF	TGTGCCAGCAGCCAGAGTTCAGGCACCAATCAGCCCCAGCATTTT
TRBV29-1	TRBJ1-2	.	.	CSVNSGTTDGYTF	TGCAGCGTTAATAGCGGGACAACGGATGGCTACACCTTC
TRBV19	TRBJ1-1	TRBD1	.	CASSTRQGMTEAFF	TGTGCCAGTAGTACCCGACAGGGGATGACTGAAGCTTTCTTT
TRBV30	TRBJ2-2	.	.	CAWFLPLVGSLTGELFF	TGTGCCTGGTTTCTCCCTTTGGTCGGGAGTCTCACCGGGGAGCTGTTTTTT
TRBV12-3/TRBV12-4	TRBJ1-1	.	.	CASSGGENTEAFF	TGTGCCAGCTCGGGGGGGGAGAACACTGAAGCTTTCTTT
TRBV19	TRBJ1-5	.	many	CASSIVSRTYRLDQPQHF	TGTGCCAGTAGTATAGTGTCGCGGACATATCGACTGGATCAGCCCCAGCATTTT
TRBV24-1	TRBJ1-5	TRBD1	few	CATQGAGNQPQHF	TGTGCCACCCAGGGGGCGGGCAATCAGCCCCAGCATTTT
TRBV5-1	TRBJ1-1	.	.	CASSFFRVGDETEAFF	TGCGCCAGCAGCTTCTTCCGGGTTGGAGATGAGACTGAAGCTTTCTTT
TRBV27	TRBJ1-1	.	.	CASSLESGTRGTEAFF	TGTGCCAGCAGTTTAGAGTCTGGAACCCGAGGCACTGAAGCTTTCTTT
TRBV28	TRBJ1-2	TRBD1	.	CASSLTRTGVGGYTF	TGTGCCAGCAGTCTCACCCGGACAGGGGTGGGTGGCTACACCTTC
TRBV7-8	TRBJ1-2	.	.	CASSLGGTLNYGYTF	TGTGCCAGCAGCTTAGGGGGGACACTTAACTATGGCTACACCTTC
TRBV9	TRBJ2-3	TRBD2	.	CASSDRLALGTDTQYF	TGTGCCAGCAGCGATCGACTAGCGTTGGGAACAGATACGCAGTATTTT
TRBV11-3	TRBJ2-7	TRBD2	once	CASSGTSGNSYEQYF	TGTGCCAGCAGTGGGACTAGCGGAAACTCCTACGAGCAGTACTTC
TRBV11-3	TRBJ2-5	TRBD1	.	CASSLEGGWLGGQGQETQYF	TGTGCCAGCAGCTTAGAAGGGGGCTGGCTAGGGGGTCAGGGACAAGAGACCCAGTACTTC
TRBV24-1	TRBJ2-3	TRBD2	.	CATSDPTSGRTDTQYF	TGTGCCACCAGTGACCCGACTAGCGGGAGGACAGATACGCAGTATTTT
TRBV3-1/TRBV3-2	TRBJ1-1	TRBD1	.	CASSLGTGVAKAFF	TGTGCCAGCAGCCTAGGGACAGGGGTCGCAAAAGCTTTCTTT
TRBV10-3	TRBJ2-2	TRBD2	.	CAISERTSGDTGELFF	TGTGCCATCAGTGAACGGACTAGCGGGGACACCGGGGAGCTGTTTTTT
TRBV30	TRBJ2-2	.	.	CAWRTTRTGELFF	TGTGCCTGGAGGACGACGAGGACCGGGGAGCTGTTTTTT
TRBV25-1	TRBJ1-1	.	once	CASSETGKYEAFF	TGTGCCAGCAGTGAAACGGGGAAATATGAAGCTTTCTTT
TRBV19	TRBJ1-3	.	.	CASSNDRRNTIYF	TGTGCCAGTAGTAATGACAGAAGAAACACCATATATTTT